This record looks at one T cell receptor beta chain sequence and its context. The table lists this clonotype with many counts. The antigen this receptor binds is unknown. Per-nucleotide qualities are absent, and no much larger clonotype sits a single base away. This was a case-control study nested in a cohort of healthcare workers in London, UK, who had nasopharyngeal swab PCR tests and blood samples taken every week. Between 23 and 31 March 2020, the week of the UK lockdown, healthcare workers were enrolled and then followed up weekly for as long as 16 weeks. Preparation of the library involved 5' RACE. Reads for this sample came from a NextSeq 500. Unique molecular identifiers were attached to individual cDNA molecules in the TCR library protocol so that sequencing error and PCR bias could be corrected. TCR alpha and beta chains were both sequenced, and the abundances of alpha and beta sequences in each sample were closely correlated with each other. In the paper's pipeline: Decombinator V4 was used to annotate the V gene, J gene and CDR3 of the TCR sequences. Expanded TCRs were defined as changing significantly between any two time points under a Poisson model with p below 0.0001. TCR abundances were normalised to the total number of TCRs sequenced in each sample and reported as counts per million. TRAV1-2 paired with TRAJ12, TRAJ20 or TRAJ33 defined MAIT TCRs, while TRAV10 paired with TRAJ18 defined iNKT TCRs. VDJdb, accessed on 1 November 2021, was searched for TCRs annotated for CMV, EBV and SARS-CoV-2, and TCRs annotated for more than one antigen were excluded. TCRdb redid the processing of the public reads, applying fastp at Q25 and MiXCR, and retained in-frame beta chains. Every CDR3 protein is listed once, alongside the most common genes and DNA of its rows. Here the V and J calls rest on TCRdb's processing, not on the authors' analysis. Present in this sample are fewer than 120,000 distinct CDR3 sequences, around 12% of which were seen just once. The leading ten clones occupy 3.5% to 4% of the sample.

The sample is drawn from a study of early T cells in non-severe SARS-CoV-2 infection (dated by TCRdb to about 2021). About the study as a whole: Because TCR sequencing was done on bulk RNA from unsorted whole blood, the alpha and beta chains could not be paired. What the authors observed across the whole study: Matching against VDJdb was skewed toward anti-spike CD8 responses, likely underestimated virus-specific expansions, and missed private and CD4 specificities.

Including the terminal cysteine and phenylalanine, the CDR3 comprises 16 residues. The entry retains the CDR3 DNA only, 48 bases that are in frame from base 1. V is cut back by 7 bases and J by 1 base, with 8 bases in the junction unmatched. CDR1 is given as SNHLY and CDR2 as FYNNEI, both from the germline V gene. This receptor was obtained from an adult who was a healthcare worker with PCR-confirmed SARS-CoV-2 infection or an uninfected control (not recorded which). The chain couples TRBV2 to TRBJ1-1; TRBD1 lines up with 11 middle nucleotides. The source was whole blood, collected at baseline. The nucleotide sequence reads TGTGCCAGCACCCCGGGACAGGGGGTGGCGAACACTGAAGCTTTCTTT. It codes for CASTPGQGVANTEAFF.